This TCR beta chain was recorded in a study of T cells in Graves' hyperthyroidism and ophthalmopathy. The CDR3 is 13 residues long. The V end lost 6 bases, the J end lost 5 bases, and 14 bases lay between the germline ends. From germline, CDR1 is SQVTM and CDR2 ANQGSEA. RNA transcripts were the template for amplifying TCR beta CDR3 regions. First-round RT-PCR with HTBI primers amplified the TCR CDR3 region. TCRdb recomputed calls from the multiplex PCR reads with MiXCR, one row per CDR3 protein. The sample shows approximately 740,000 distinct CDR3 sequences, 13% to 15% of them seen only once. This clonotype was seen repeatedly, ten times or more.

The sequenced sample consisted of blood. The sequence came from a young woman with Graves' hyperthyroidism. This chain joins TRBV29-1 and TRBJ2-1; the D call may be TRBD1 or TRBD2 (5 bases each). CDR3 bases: TGCAGCGTCCGGCCACTAGGGGACAATGAGCAGTTCTTC. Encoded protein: CSVRPLGDNEQFF.